This TCR beta chain was profiled in a study of early T cells in non-severe SARS-CoV-2 infection (dated by TCRdb to the early 2020s). Concerning the study at large: TCR sequencing used bulk RNA from unsorted whole blood, so alpha and beta chains could not be paired.

The study was a case-control design nested within a healthcare worker cohort in London, UK, with weekly nasopharyngeal swab PCR tests and blood sampling. Healthcare workers were recruited during the week of the UK lockdown, between 23 and 31 March 2020, and followed weekly for up to roughly 15 weeks. The CDR3 covers 15 residues, taking in both the cysteine and the phenylalanine. Just CDR3 DNA is preserved here, 45 bases in frame from base 1. The germline V gene (reference sequence) sets CDR1 to DFQATT and CDR2 to SNEGSKA. The V and J ends are trimmed by 3 bases and 4 bases, leaving 15 bases between them. Summary of the overall study and its limitations: VDJdb matching was skewed toward anti-spike CD8 responses, so virus-specific expansions were likely underestimated and private and CD4 specificities were missed.

The library relied on 5' RACE. Sequencing took place on a NextSeq 500. To correct for sequencing error and PCR bias, the TCR library protocol tagged individual cDNA molecules with unique molecular identifiers. Sequencing covered both TCR alpha and beta chains, and within each sample the abundances of alpha and beta sequences were tightly co-correlated. On the study's bioinformatics: Decombinator V4 was used to annotate TCR sequences for V gene, J gene and CDR3. TCRs were defined as expanded if a significant change between any two time points was detected under a Poisson model with p below 0.0001. TCR abundances were normalised to the total number of TCRs sequenced per sample and expressed as counts per million. TRAV1-2 paired with TRAJ12, TRAJ20 or TRAJ33 defined MAIT TCRs, while TRAV10 paired with TRAJ18 defined iNKT TCRs. VDJdb, accessed 1 November 2021, was searched for CMV, EBV and SARS-CoV-2 annotated TCRs, excluding TCRs annotated for multiple antigens. In-frame beta chains were kept once TCRdb had trimmed the public reads at Q25 with fastp and called clones with MiXCR. Each entry merges the rows of one CDR3 protein and shows their most common DNA and genes. TCRdb, not the original authors, processed these V and J calls. This sample gives more than 40,000 distinct CDR3 sequences in total; approximately 4% of them show up just once. Jointly, the top ten make up roughly 3% of the sample.

The table lists this clonotype with many counts. What antigen it recognizes has not been identified. No much larger clone exists at a distance of one base, and base qualities are not known. The sequence came from an adult who was a healthcare worker with PCR-confirmed SARS-CoV-2 infection or an uninfected control (not recorded which). What was sequenced was whole blood. The sequence is built from TRBV20-1 and TRBJ1-4, with the D gene not clear enough to name. The CDR3 reads as follows: CSASPRPTLNEKLFF. The sequenced DNA is TGCAGTGCTAGTCCCCGGCCCACCCTTAATGAAAAACTGTTTTTT.